What follows is one T cell receptor (beta chain) and its context. The antigen remains undetermined. On cycle 4 day 1 and cycle 7 day 1, as well as at baseline, blood was sampled. The CDR3 is 14 amino acids. V lost 3 bases and J 2 bases, leaving 10 bases between the germline ends. Germline V gene sequence: CDR1 MGHDK, CDR2 SYGVNS. The sample is drawn from a study of OX40 agonist ivuxolimab in advanced cancers. The study, taken as a whole, reports: At doses 0.1 to 3.0 mg/kg, CD4+ and CD8+ clones expanded. The study found among the lowest clonal expansion in partial responders at 0.1-3.0 mg/kg. The investigators did not determine what antigen specificity the expanded peripheral T cells had.

Sequencing used immunoSEQ multiplex PCR; TCRdb keeps in-frame clones, though not all of them. The sample carries fewer than 95,000 clones, 92% recorded once. Source: CD4+ or CD8+ T cells sorted from blood, taken in a trial of the OX40 agonist ivuxolimab. This TCR was sampled from an adult with an advanced solid tumor such as melanoma, head and neck, liver or kidney cancer. The V and J genes are TRBV25-1 and TRBJ2-5; the D is unclear. CDR3 sequence reads: CASSEWAEQETQYF. The CDR3 bases are TGTGCCAGCAGTGAGTGGGCAGAACAAGAGACCCAGTACTTC.